The clone carrying this TCR beta chain was seen repeatedly, ten times or more. Its antigen is unknown. Hyperthyroidism of Graves' type that showed no ophthalmopathy progression within 18 months was stable. More than 8 ml fresh peripheral blood yielded the PBMCs. The V and J ends lost 5 bases and 3 bases, in that order; junction bases with no gene match: 7. Germline V lookup: CDR1 GTSNPN, CDR2 SVGIG (reference sequence). This CDR3 has 14 amino acids. This sample is part of a study of T cells in Graves' hyperthyroidism and ophthalmopathy. At the level of the study: It was at initial diagnosis, before any treatment, that peripheral blood was collected.

The study's findings and limits: Most clonotypes that expanded in the thyroid above 0.001 also showed up in blood.

Researchers took RNA transcripts and amplified the TCR beta CDR3 regions from them. The TCR CDR3 was amplified in a first-round RT-PCR using the HTBI primer set. TCRdb called the multiplex PCR reads again in MiXCR, with one record for every CDR3 protein. Seen here are about 560,000 distinct CDR3 sequences, about 15% observed once, and the top ten hold approximately 7.4%. This TCR derives from a woman in her 30s with Graves' hyperthyroidism. Material for sequencing was blood. The chain is built from TRBV30 and TRBJ1-3; 7 nucleotides agree with TRBD1. CDR3 sequence (DNA): TGTGCCTGGCCGACAGGGCCAAATGGAAACACCATATATTTT. It encodes CAWPTGPNGNTIYF.